One T cell receptor (beta chain) is described in this entry. This clonotype was recorded many times. No cognate antigen has been identified for it. Per-base qualities were not stored, and no clone one base away is much larger. The sample is drawn from a study of human T cells and chemical hapten exposure (dated by TCRdb to the early 2020s). The study in broad terms: For sensitization, 2% DPC in acetone was applied to a 2 cm by 2 cm area of upper inner arm skin. Throughout the study period of about 25 weeks, patients also received therapeutic DPC doses to the scalp every week. Patch testing on the upper back used Finn chambers containing 0.01% DPC, with scoring done after 6 days according to International Contact Dermatitis Research Group standards. The patient cohort, mostly female, included alopecia areata with under or over 50% scalp involvement, alopecia totalis and alopecia universalis. The libraries were sequenced as a pool, and the TCR yield per sample differed mostly because of small variations in library volumes within the pool. Peripheral blood TCR repertoire changes were tracked in vivo in alopecia patients during primary and secondary sensitization to the hapten diphenylcyclopropenone (DPC). Patient blood was sampled pre-sensitization (week 0) and at 2, 6 and about 24 weeks after DPC sensitization. About 28 alopecia patients gave blood for TCR sequencing at one to four time points (pre-sensitization, 2, 6 and 24 weeks). The investigation overall reported the following: After repeated subsampling, changes were observed in the strength of the expansion versus patch-test correlation and in the threshold at which the correlation became significant. The number of PT1 expanded TCRs positively correlated with patch test score, significant at thresholds 8, 16 and 32 but not 4. Because every patient had alopecia, a presumed autoimmune disease, the patients' immune response might differ from that of healthy individuals. The number of TCRs above 1 in 1000 frequency did not change with DPC sensitization; there was no evidence of global repertoire structure alterations. Compared with pre-sensitization or healthy control sets, expanded TCRs formed significantly more large CDR3 similarity clusters, which is consistent with antigen-driven responses.

According to the study, the label for this sample's time point signals: patch test 1, 2 weeks after DPC sensitization. What the treatment or condition label conveys for this sample: therapeutic diphenylcyclopropenone sensitization with weekly scalp DPC. At every patch-test visit, the blood draw took place before the patch test was put on. To be eligible, patients had to be aged 18 to 70, diagnosed with alopecia and judged suitable for DPC therapy, while pregnant patients were excluded. Total RNA was isolated from unfractionated whole blood collected in Tempus Blood RNA tubes. Library prep was done by RACE. Data came from a NextSeq 500. During library preparation, unique molecular identifiers were attached to individual cDNA molecules so that TCRs could be counted quantitatively and reproducibly. For every blood RNA sample, sequencing covered both the TCR alpha and TCR beta chains. Regarding the original processing steps: The median number of TCRs per sample was 95,638, ranging from 23,224 to 690,600. V, J and CDR3 annotation of the TCR reads was performed with the Decombinator software suite. For PS versus PT1 abundance plots, all samples were subsampled to the same number of TCRs (28,000). Expanded TCRs were defined as absent before sensitization and observed at least eight times at the 2-week time point. Using fastp at Q25 and MiXCR, TCRdb reprocessed the public reads and kept productive beta chains. Here each entry gathers all rows of one CDR3 protein and keeps the most common genes and DNA. The V and J calls shown here were made by TCRdb, not taken from the authors' results. The sample table shows some 380,000 distinct CDR3 sequences, and roughly 4.8% are seen once. The top ten clonotypes cover over 2% of the sample.

The sequence was collected from a woman aged 45-59 years with alopecia areata. Some clones in this sample may be carry-over from other donors' samples. The source was whole blood, collected in connection with sensitization to the hapten diphenylcyclopropenone (DPC).

The CDR3 reads as follows: CSVEKNTEAFF. The nucleotide sequence reads as follows: TGCAGCGTTGAAAAGAACACTGAAGCTTTCTTT. The rearranged segments are TRBV29-1 and TRBJ1-1; no D gene is confidently identified. As encoded in the germline V gene, CDR1 is SQVTM while CDR2 is ANQGSEA. V is shortened by 2 bases, J by 1 base, and the region joining them spans 2 bases. From the cysteine up to the phenylalanine, the CDR3 has a length of 11 residues. Of the read, only the CDR3 DNA is kept; its 33 bases are in frame from base 1.